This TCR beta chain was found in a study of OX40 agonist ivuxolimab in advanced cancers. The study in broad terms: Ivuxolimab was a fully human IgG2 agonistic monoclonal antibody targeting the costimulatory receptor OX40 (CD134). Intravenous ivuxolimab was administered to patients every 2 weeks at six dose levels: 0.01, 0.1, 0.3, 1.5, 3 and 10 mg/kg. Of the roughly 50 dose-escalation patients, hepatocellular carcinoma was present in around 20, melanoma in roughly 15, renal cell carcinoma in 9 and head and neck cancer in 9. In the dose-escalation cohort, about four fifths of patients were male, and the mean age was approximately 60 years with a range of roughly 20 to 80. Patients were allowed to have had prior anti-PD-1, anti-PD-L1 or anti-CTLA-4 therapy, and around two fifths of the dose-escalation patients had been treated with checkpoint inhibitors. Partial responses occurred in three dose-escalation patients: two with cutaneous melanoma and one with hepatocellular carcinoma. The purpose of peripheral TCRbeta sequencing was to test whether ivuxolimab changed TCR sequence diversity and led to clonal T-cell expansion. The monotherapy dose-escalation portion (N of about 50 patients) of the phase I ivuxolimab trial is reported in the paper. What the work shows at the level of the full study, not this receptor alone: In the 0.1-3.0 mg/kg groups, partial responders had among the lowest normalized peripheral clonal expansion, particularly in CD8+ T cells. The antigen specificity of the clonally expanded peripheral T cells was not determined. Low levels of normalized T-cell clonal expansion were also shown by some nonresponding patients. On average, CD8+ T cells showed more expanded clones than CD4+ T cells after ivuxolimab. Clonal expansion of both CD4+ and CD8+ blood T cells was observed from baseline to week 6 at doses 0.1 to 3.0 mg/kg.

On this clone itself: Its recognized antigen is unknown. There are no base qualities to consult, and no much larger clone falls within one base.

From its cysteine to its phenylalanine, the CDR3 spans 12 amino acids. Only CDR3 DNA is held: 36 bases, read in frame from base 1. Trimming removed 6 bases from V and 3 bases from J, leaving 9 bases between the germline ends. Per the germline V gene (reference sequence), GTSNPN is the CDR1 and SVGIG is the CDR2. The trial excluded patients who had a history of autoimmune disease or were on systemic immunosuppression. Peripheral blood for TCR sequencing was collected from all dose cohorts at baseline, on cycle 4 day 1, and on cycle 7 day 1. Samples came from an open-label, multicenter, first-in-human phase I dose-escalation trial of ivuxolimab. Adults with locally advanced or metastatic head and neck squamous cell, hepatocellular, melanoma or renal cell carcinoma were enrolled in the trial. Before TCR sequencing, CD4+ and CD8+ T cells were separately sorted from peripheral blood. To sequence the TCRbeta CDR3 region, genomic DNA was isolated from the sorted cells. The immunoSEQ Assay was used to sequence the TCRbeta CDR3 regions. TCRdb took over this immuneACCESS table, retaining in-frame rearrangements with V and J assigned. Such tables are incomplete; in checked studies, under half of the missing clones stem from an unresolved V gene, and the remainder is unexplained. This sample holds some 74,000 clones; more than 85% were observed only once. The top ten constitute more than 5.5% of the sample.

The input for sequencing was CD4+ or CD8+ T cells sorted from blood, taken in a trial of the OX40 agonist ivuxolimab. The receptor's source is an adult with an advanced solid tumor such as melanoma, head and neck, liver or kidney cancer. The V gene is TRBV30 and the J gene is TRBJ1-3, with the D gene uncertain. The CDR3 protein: CACADGGNTIYF. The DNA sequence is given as TGTGCCTGTGCGGACGGTGGAAACACCATATATTTT. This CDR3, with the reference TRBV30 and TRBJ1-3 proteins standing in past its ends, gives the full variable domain SQTIHQWPATLVQPVGSPLSLECTVEGTSNPNLYWYRQAAGRGLQLLFYSVGIGQISSEVPQNLSASRPQDRQFILSSKKLLLSDSGFYLCACADGGNTIYFGEGSWLTVV.